This record looks at one T cell receptor (beta chain) sequence and its context. The antigen remains unidentified. A single record per CDR3 protein comes from TCRdb applying MiXCR to the 5' RACE reads. The table lists hundreds of thousands of distinct CDR3 sequences, roughly 27% of them singletons, with about 0.9% in the top ten. CDR1 SQVTM and CDR2 ANQGSEA come from the germline V gene. This CDR3 has 11 residues. V was pared by 6 bases and J by 4 bases, with 9 bases between. This sample is drawn from a study of CD8 T cells in ankylosing spondylitis. Findings of the study overall: Made up of about eight highly homologous variants, a TCR beta motif appeared characteristic of ankylosing spondylitis blood.

The sample was blood, either unsorted or a sorted T cell fraction (not recorded which). This sequence was found in a male donor with ankylosing spondylitis. This chain connects TRBV29-1 to TRBJ2-5; D might be TRBD2 (5 bases). CDR3 protein: CSVLGRETQYF. CDR3 nucleotide sequence: TGCAGCGTACTAGGTCGAGAGACCCAGTACTTC.